A selection of T cell receptor beta chains follows, all from one sample in a study of cytomegalovirus exposure and HLA in healthy donors. Here immunoSEQ multiplex PCR was the method, and the copy in TCRdb shows in-frame clones only, minus some. The sample records approximately 110,000 clones, about 70% being singletons. Sequences were obtained from PBMCs. Every receptor here comes from a woman aged 60 to 75 in good health and CMV-seropositive. Each CDR3 is given with its conserved first and last residue. The order of the fields is clone size, D gene, J gene, V gene, CDR3 DNA, CDR3 protein. The D gene is left open where the match is weak. Some rows have no size entry. The others give once, few or many, or a class for an expanded clone.

-,TRBD1,TRBJ2-2,TRBV7-7,TGTGCTAGCAGCTTAAAGTGGGTTGCAGGGGGAGCCGGGGAGCTGTTTTTT,CASSLKWVAGGAGELFF
-,TRBD1,TRBJ2-5,TRBV5-6,TGTGCCAGCAGCCGGCGACAGGGGGCCGTCAGGACCCAGTACTTC,CASSRRQGAVRTQYF
-,-,TRBJ2-7,TRBV2,TGTGCCAGCAGTCGCCAGTCGACAAAGACGTCCTACGAGCAGTACTTC,CASSRQSTKTSYEQYF
-,-,TRBJ2-2,TRBV27,TGTGCCAGCAGTTTATCCTCTGTCCCCACCGGGGAGCTGTTTTTT,CASSLSSVPTGELFF
-,TRBD2,TRBJ2-3,TRBV7-2,TGTGCCAGCAGCTTACGGGGCGGGGGGGCAGGTCGCGCCCAAGGTACGCAGTATTTT,CASSLRGGGAGRAQGTQYF
once,-,TRBJ1-3,TRBV7-2,TGTGCCAGCAGCCGCGACACGAACTCTGGAAACACCATATATTTT,CASSRDTNSGNTIYF
-,TRBD1,TRBJ1-2,TRBV7-9,TGTGCCAGCAGCCTTGGACAGGGAACTAACTATGGCTACACCTTC,CASSLGQGTNYGYTF
-,TRBD1,TRBJ2-4,TRBV27,TGTGCCAGCAGTAACCCGGACAGGGGGGACATTCAGTACTTC,CASSNPDRGDIQYF
-,-,TRBJ2-1,TRBV5-5,TGTGCCAGCAGCGGGGCATTGGGTGATGAGCAGTTCTTC,CASSGALGDEQFF
-,TRBD1,TRBJ1-1,TRBV5-1,TGCGCCAGCAGCCCGAGCCCGACAGGGGATACCGAAGCTTTCTTT,CASSPSPTGDTEAFF